The 20 T cell receptor beta chains listed next were all sequenced from one sample in a study of control samples from healthy donors and cancer patients. Using immunoSEQ multiplex PCR, the repertoire was profiled, and TCRdb retains in-frame clones only, with some absent. Here the sample spans about 49,000 clones, roughly 92% being singletons. The sample consisted of PBMCs. The receptors derive from a man in his thirties or forties with colorectal cancer.

V is TRBV10-3 and J is TRBJ2-3; TRBD1 matches at 7 bases. Unmatched junction bases numbered 10, after V lost 10 bases and J lost 3 bases. This CDR3 is 14 amino acids long. The germline V gene encodes CDR1 ENHRY and CDR2 SYGVKD. CDR3 sequence (DNA): TGTGCCACCGAAACTGACAGGGAGACAGATACGCAGTATTTT. Translating it yields CATETDRETDTQYF.

The chain carries TRBV9 and TRBJ1-1; D unresolved. Germline loops: CDR1 SGDLS, CDR2 YYNGEE. V was trimmed by 4 bases and J by 0 bases, leaving 10 bases between them. There are 14 residues in the CDR3. The CDR3: CASSLEVVNTEAFF. The CDR3, as DNA: TGTGCCAGCAGCCTAGAAGTGGTGAACACTGAAGCTTTCTTT. The entire variable domain, with the rest obtained from reference TRBV9 and TRBJ1-1, is as follows: DSGVTQTPKHLITATGQRVTLRCSPRSGDLSVYWYQQSLDQGLQFLIQYYNGEERAKGNILERFSAQQFPDLHSELNLSSLELGDSALYFCASSLEVVNTEAFFGQGTRLTVV.

This sequence joins TRBV6-5 and TRBJ1-5, with 8 bases matching TRBD1. Germline V lookup: CDR1 MNHEY, CDR2 SVGAGI. This CDR3 comprises 14 residues. The V gene end was trimmed by 5 bases and the J gene end by 9 bases; junction bases not matched to a gene: 9. Here the CDR3 DNA reads TGTGCCAGCAGTCCCGGACAGGGAGGCCGGCCCCAGCATTTT. This codes for CASSPGQGGRPQHF.

J is TRBJ2-7 and V is TRBV5-6; D uncertain. From germline, CDR1 is SGHDT and CDR2 YYEEEE. This CDR3 spans 13 amino acids. Trimming took off 0 bases at V and 5 bases at J, with 9 bases between the two ends. DNA for the CDR3: TGTGCCAGCAGCTTGGCAGCGACCCACGAGCAGTACTTC. Protein sequence: CASSLAATHEQYF. The whole variable domain, remainder taken from reference TRBV5-6 and TRBJ2-7, is DAGVTQSPTHLIKTRGQQVTLRCSPKSGHDTVSWYQQALGQGPQFIFQYYEEEERQRGNFPDRFSGHQFPNYSSELNVNALLLGDSALYLCASSLAATHEQYFGPGTRLTVT.

The chain employs TRBV24-1 and TRBJ2-2; D may be TRBD1 (5 bases). The germline V gene encodes CDR1 KGHDR and CDR2 SFDVKD. The CDR3 loop spans 13 amino acids. The V gene lost 5 bases and the J gene lost 5 bases, with 8 bases spanning the gap. The DNA for the CDR3 is TGTGCCACCAGTGTGACAGCGACCGGGGAGCTGTTTTTT. Encoded protein: CATSVTATGELFF.

This chain links TRBV19 with TRBJ1-1, with D perhaps TRBD1 (5 bases). Trimming cost V 6 bases and J 6 bases, with 17 bases left between them. This CDR3 spans 14 amino acids. Germline V gene lookup returns CDR1 LNHDA and CDR2 SQIVND (reference sequence). CDR3 protein: CASSLREGTAEAFF. The CDR3 DNA reads TGTGCCAGTAGCCTCAGGGAAGGGACGGCTGAAGCTTTCTTT.

This rearrangement joins TRBV4-1 to TRBJ1-5; D unclear. The CDR3 has 15 amino acids. The V end lost 1 base, the J end lost 3 bases, and 10 bases lay between the germline ends. Germline loops: CDR1 MGHRA, CDR2 YSYEKL. CDR3 sequence reads: CASSQVYSDNQPQHF. Written as DNA, the CDR3 is TGCGCCAGCAGCCAAGTCTACAGTGACAATCAGCCCCAGCATTTT.

The table lists this clone with a count of one. This chain connects TRBV30 to TRBJ2-3; D is ambiguous. Trimming pared 4 bases from V and 0 bases from J, leaving 11 bases between. Looked up from germline, CDR1 is GTSNPN and CDR2 is SVGIG (reference sequence). This CDR3 has 14 residues. CDR3 sequence: CAWNLASSTDTQYF. CDR3 sequence (DNA): TGTGCCTGGAACCTTGCCAGCAGCACAGATACGCAGTATTTT.

The chain combines TRBV20-1 with TRBJ2-7; D remains ambiguous. Looked up from germline, CDR1 is DFQATT and CDR2 is SNEGSKA (reference sequence). The CDR3 length is 8 residues. The CDR3, as DNA: TGCAGCCCGAGGGAGCAGTACGTC. Protein sequence: CSPREQYV.

The V and J genes are TRBV5-1 and TRBJ1-2, with a tentative D call TRBD1 (5 bases). CDR3 length: 15 residues. Germline V gene data show CDR1 as SGHRS and CDR2 as YFSETQ. V was clipped by 5 bases and J by 4 bases, with 18 bases between them. In DNA form, the CDR3 reads TGCGCCAGCAGGCCCCCGGGACGGGAAATCTATGGCTACACCTTC. Encoded protein: CASRPPGREIYGYTF. Full variable domain (rest looked up from reference TRBV5-1 and TRBJ1-2): KAGVTQTPRYLIKTRGQQVTLSCSPISGHRSVSWYQQTPGQGLQFLFEYFSETQRNKGNFPGRFSGRQFSNSRSEMNVSTLELGDSALYLCASRPPGREIYGYTFGSGTRLTVV.

The CDR3 coding sequence is TGTGCCAGTAGTACGAACAGGGGGAGCTCCTATAATTCACCCCTCCACTTT. Protein: CASSTNRGSSYNSPLHF. V gene TRBV19 combines with J gene TRBJ1-6; 8 bases align to TRBD1. Germline V gives CDR1 LNHDA, CDR2 SQIVND (reference sequence). The junction had 5 bases not matched to a gene; V was cut back by 4 bases and J by 0 bases. This CDR3 comprises 17 residues.

This rearrangement joins TRBV6-5 to TRBJ2-3; 13 nucleotides agree with TRBD2. With 2 bases clipped from V and 6 bases from J, the junction kept 5 bases outside the gene matches. Germline V gene sequence: CDR1 MNHEY, CDR2 SVGAGI. CDR3 size: 16 residues. The CDR3: CASSYGTSGVGDTQYF. CDR3 in DNA: TGTGCCAGCAGTTACGGGACTAGCGGGGTGGGGGATACGCAGTATTTT.

The chain links TRBV3-1 (or the pseudogene TRBV3-2) to TRBJ2-1, with a possible D match to TRBD1 (6 bases). V was cut by 0 bases and J by 16 bases, with 19 bases left in between. Looked up from germline, CDR1 is LGHDT and CDR2 is YNNKEL (reference sequence). This CDR3 comprises 14 residues. The CDR3 DNA reads as TGTGCCAGCAGCCAAGATCCAAGCAGGGGTGTATTATTCTTC. Its protein is CASSQDPSRGVLFF.

The V call is TRBV13, the J call TRBJ1-6, with unresolved D. CDR1 and CDR2 (germline): PRHDT, FYEKMQ (reference sequence). Trimming took off 6 bases at V and 9 bases at J, with 9 bases between the two ends. The CDR3 length is 12 residues. For the CDR3, the DNA is TGTGCCAGCAGTCTCCGGGGTTCACCCCTCCACTTT. It yields the protein CASSLRGSPLHF.

V usage is TRBV19 and J usage is TRBJ2-2, with D possibly TRBD2 on 5 matching bases. CDR3 size: 12 residues. Germline CDR1 LNHDA, CDR2 SQIVND (reference sequence). The V gene lost 11 bases and the J gene lost 1 base, with 8 bases spanning the gap. The CDR3 bases are TGTGCCCTAGAGGGGAACACCGGGGAGCTGTTTTTT. Translating it yields CALEGNTGELFF.

This chain uses TRBV11-2 with TRBJ2-2; D may be TRBD1 or TRBD2 (5 bases each). CDR1 and CDR2 (germline): SGHAT, FQNNGV. CDR3 length: 16 amino acids. V lost 2 bases to trimming and J lost 0 bases, with 10 bases between them. The CDR3 protein is CASSLTGRPNTGELFF. CDR3 bases: TGTGCCAGCAGCTTAACGGGACGGCCGAACACCGGGGAGCTGTTTTTT.

V usage is TRBV5-8 and J usage is TRBJ1-1, with D possibly TRBD1 on 6 matching bases. The CDR3 spans 15 residues. Trimming removed 1 base from V and 2 bases from J, with 12 bases in between. CDR1 SGHTS and CDR2 YDEGEE come from the germline V gene. The CDR3 reads CASSLSGQPNTEAFF. DNA of the CDR3: TGTGCCAGCAGCTTGAGCGGACAGCCTAACACTGAAGCTTTCTTT.

This clone was observed a single time. The CDR3 here is CASSLPTSGGADGELFF. In DNA form, the CDR3 reads TGCGCCAGCAGCCTCCCGACTAGCGGGGGGGCTGACGGGGAGCTGTTTTTT. The genes are TRBV4-1 and TRBJ2-2, with 14 positions matching TRBD2. Trimming at V came to 4 bases and at J to 7 bases, leaving 8 bases not matched to a gene. The CDR3 has 17 amino acids. Per germline, CDR1 MGHRA and CDR2 YSYEKL.

This sequence joins TRBV3-1 (or the pseudogene TRBV3-2) and TRBJ1-1, with a weak D call TRBD1 (6 bases). CDR1 LGHDT and CDR2 YNNKEL come from the germline V gene (reference sequence). V dropped 1 base and J dropped 6 bases, with 12 bases sitting between them. This CDR3 contains 14 residues. The CDR3: CASSQVNREAEAFF. CDR3 nucleotides: TGTGCCAGCAGCCAAGTGAACAGGGAGGCTGAAGCTTTCTTT.

The chain uses TRBV5-6 and TRBJ1-2, with D unclear. The CDR3 spans 14 residues. Deletions cut 3 bases from V and 4 bases from J, with 13 bases between. Germline V CDR1 and CDR2: SGHDT, YYEEEE. DNA for the CDR3: TGTGCCAGCAGCTCCCCCGACGGGTTCTATGGCTACACCTTC. Amino acids: CASSSPDGFYGYTF.